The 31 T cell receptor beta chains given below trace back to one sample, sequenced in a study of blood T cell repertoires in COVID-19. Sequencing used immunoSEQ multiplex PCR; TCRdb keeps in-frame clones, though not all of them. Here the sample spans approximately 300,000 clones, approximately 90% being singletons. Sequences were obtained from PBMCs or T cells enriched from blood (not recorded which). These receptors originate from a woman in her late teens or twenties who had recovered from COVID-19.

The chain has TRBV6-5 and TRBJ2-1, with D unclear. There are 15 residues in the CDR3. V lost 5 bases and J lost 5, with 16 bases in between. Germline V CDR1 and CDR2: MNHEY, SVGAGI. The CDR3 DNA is TGTGCCAGCAGTCTGACGGAAGCGCAAAACAATGAGCAGTTCTTC. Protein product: CASSLTEAQNNEQFF.

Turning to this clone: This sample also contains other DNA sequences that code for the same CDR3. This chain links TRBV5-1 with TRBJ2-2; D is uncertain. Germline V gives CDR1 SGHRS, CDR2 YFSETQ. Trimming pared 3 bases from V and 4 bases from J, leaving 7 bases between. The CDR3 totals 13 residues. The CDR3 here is CASSWPGTGELFF. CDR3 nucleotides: TGCGCCAGCAGCTGGCCGGGCACCGGGGAGCTGTTTTTT.

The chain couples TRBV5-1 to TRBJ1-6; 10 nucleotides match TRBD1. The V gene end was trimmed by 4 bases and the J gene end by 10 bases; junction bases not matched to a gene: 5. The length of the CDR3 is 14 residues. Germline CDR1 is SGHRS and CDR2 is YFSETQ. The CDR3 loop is CASSTGQGGSPLHF. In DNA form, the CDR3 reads TGCGCCAGCAGCACAGGACAGGGGGGATCACCCCTCCACTTT.

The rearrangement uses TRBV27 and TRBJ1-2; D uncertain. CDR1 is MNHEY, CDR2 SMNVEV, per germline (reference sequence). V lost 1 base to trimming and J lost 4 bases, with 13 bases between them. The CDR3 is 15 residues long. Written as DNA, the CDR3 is TGTGCCAGCAGTTTATGGATGGGCCCAGGCTATGGCTACACCTTC. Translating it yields CASSLWMGPGYGYTF.

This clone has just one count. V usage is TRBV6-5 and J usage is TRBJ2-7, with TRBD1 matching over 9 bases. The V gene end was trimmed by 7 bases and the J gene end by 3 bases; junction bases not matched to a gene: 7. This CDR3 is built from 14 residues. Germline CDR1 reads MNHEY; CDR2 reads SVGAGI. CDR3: CASMPGQGNYEQYF. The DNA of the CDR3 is TGTGCCAGCATGCCGGGACAGGGTAACTACGAGCAGTACTTC.

CDR3 region: CSARGLSGYTF. The DNA for the CDR3 is TGCAGTGCTAGGGGACTGAGCGGCTACACCTTC. V gene TRBV20-1 combines with J gene TRBJ1-2, with a tentative D call TRBD1 (5 bases). This CDR3 is 11 amino acids long. Germline values: CDR1 DFQATT, CDR2 SNEGSKA (reference sequence). Between the trimmed V and J ends, which lost 3 bases and 8 bases, there was a span of 10 bases.

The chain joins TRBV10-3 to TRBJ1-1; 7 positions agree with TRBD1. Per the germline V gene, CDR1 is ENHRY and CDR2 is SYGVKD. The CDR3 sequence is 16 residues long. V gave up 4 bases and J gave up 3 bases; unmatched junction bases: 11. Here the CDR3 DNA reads TGTGCCATCAGTGGGATATCCGGGACAGATTACACTGAAGCTTTCTTT. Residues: CAISGISGTDYTEAFF.

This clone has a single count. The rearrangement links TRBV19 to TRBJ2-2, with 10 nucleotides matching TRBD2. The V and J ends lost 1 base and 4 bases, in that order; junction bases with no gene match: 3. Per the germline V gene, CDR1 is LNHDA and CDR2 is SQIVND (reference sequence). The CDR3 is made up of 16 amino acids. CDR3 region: CASSIGPSGSTGELFF. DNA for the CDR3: TGTGCCAGTAGTATAGGCCCTAGCGGGAGCACCGGGGAGCTGTTTTTT.

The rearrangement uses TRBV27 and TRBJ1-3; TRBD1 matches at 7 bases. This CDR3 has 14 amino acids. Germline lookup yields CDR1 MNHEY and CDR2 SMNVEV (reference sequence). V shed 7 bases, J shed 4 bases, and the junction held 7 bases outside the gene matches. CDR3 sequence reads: CASILRGLGNTIYF. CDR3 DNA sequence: TGTGCCAGCATTCTGAGGGGGCTCGGAAACACCATATATTTT.

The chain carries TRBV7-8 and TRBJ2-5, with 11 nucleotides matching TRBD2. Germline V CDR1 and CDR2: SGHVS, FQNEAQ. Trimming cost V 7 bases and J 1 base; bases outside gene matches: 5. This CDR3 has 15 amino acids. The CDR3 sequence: CASILAGGSQETQYF. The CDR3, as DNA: TGTGCCAGCATCCTAGCGGGAGGTAGCCAAGAGACCCAGTACTTC.

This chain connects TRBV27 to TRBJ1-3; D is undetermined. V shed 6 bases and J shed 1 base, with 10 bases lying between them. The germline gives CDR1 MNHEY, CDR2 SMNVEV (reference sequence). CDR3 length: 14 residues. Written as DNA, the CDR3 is TGTGCCAGCAGACGAGGAGAGTCTGGAAACACCATATATTTT. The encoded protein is CASRRGESGNTIYF.

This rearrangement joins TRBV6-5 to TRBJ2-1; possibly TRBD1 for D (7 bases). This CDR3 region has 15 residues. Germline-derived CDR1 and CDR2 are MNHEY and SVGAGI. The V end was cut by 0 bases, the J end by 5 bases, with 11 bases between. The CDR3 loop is CASSYSQGGNNEQFF. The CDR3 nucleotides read TGTGCCAGCAGTTACTCCCAGGGGGGTAACAATGAGCAGTTCTTC.

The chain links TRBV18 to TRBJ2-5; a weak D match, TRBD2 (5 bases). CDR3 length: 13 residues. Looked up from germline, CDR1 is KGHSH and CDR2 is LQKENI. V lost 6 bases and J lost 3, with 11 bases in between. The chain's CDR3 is CASSRGVEETQYF. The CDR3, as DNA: TGTGCCAGCTCCCGGGGAGTTGAAGAGACCCAGTACTTC.

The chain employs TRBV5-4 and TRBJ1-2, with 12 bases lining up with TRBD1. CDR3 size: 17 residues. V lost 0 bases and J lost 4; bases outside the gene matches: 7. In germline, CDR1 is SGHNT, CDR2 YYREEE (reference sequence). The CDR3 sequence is CASSLVEGTGGTYGYTF. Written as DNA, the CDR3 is TGTGCCAGCAGCTTGGTGGAAGGGACAGGGGGCACCTATGGCTACACCTTC.

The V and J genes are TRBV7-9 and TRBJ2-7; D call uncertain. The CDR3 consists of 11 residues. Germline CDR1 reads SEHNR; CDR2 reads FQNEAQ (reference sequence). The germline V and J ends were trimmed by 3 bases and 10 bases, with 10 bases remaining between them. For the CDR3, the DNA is TGTGCCAGCAGCTTGATAAGTAGACAGTACTTC. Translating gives CASSLISRQYF.

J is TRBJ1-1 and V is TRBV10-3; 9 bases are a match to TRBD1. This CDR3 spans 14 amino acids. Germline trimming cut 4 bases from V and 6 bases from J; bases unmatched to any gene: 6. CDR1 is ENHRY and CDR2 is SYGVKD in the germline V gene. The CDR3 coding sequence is TGTGCCATCAGTGTAGACAGGGGGAGGCCTGAAGCTTTCTTT. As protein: CAISVDRGRPEAFF.

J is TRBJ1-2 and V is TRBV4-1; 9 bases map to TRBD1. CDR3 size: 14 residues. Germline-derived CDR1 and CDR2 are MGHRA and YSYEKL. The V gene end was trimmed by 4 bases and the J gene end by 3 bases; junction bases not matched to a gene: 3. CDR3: CASSPTGGYYGYTF. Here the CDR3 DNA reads TGCGCCAGCAGCCCGACAGGGGGTTACTATGGCTACACCTTC.

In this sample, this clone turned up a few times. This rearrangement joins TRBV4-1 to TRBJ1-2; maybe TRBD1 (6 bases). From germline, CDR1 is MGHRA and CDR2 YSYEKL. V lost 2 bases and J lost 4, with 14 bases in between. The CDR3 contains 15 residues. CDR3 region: CASSQLTTGFYGYTF. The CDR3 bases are TGCGCCAGCAGCCAACTTACCACAGGGTTCTATGGCTACACCTTC.

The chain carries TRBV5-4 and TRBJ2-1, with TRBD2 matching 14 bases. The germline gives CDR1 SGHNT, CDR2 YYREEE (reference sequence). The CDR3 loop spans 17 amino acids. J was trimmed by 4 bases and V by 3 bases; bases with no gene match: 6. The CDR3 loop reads CASSWGLAGAGYNEQFF. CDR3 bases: TGTGCCAGCAGCTGGGGACTAGCGGGAGCGGGGTACAATGAGCAGTTCTTC.

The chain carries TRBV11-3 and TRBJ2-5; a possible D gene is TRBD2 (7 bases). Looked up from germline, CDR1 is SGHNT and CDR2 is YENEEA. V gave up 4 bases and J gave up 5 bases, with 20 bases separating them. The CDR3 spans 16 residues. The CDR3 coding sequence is TGTGCCAGCAGCTGGGGGGGTTCACAGGGCCCGGAGACCCAGTACTTC. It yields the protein CASSWGGSQGPETQYF. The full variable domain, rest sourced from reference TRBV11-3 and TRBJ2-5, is EAGVVQSPRYKIIEKKQPVAFWCNPISGHNTLYWYLQNLGQGPELLIRYENEEAVDDSQLPKDRFSAERLKGVDSTLKIQPAELGDSAVYLCASSWGGSQGPETQYFGPGTRLLVL.

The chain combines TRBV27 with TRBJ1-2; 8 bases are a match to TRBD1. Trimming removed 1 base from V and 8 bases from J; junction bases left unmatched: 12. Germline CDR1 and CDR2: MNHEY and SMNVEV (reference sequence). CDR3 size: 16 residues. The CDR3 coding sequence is TGTGCCAGCAGTTTATACCCCGCAGGGGGCGACGGAGGCTACACCTTC. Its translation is CASSLYPAGGDGGYTF.

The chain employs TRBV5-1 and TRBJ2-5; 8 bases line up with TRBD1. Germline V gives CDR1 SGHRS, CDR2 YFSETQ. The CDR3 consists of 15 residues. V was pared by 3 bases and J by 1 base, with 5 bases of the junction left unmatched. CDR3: CASSSGQGFQETQYF. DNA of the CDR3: TGCGCCAGCAGCTCCGGACAGGGCTTCCAAGAGACCCAGTACTTC. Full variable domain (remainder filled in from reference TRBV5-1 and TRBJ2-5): KAGVTQTPRYLIKTRGQQVTLSCSPISGHRSVSWYQQTPGQGLQFLFEYFSETQRNKGNFPGRFSGRQFSNSRSEMNVSTLELGDSALYLCASSSGQGFQETQYFGPGTRLLVL.

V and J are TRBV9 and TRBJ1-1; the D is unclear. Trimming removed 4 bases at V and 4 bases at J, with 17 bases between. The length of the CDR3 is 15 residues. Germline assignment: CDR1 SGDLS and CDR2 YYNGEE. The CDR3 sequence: CASSLLSSSGTEAFF. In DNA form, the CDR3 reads TGTGCCAGCAGCCTCCTCTCATCGTCGGGCACTGAAGCTTTCTTT.

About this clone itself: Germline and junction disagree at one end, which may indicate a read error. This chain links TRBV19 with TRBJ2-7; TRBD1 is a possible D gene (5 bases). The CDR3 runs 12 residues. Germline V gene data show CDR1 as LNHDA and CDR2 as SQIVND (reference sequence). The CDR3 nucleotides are TGTGCCAGTAGTACTTACGACAGCCCGTTGTATTTC. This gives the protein CASSTYDSPLYF.

Here the CDR3 DNA reads TGTGCCAGCAGCCATCGCGGGCCGGGTCAGAACACCGGGGAGCTGTTTTTT. It translates to CASSHRGPGQNTGELFF. V and J are TRBV7-3 and TRBJ2-2, with D possibly being TRBD2 (5 bases). This CDR3 comprises 17 residues. The germline V gene encodes CDR1 SGHTA and CDR2 FQGTGA. V lost 5 bases, J lost 1 base, and 17 bases lay in between.

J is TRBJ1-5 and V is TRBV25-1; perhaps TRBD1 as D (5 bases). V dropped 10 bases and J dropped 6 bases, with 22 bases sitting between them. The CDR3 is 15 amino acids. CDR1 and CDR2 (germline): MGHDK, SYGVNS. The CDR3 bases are TGTGCCACCAATCCCGGACAAGGGGCTATTCAGCCCCAGCATTTT. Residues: CATNPGQGAIQPQHF.

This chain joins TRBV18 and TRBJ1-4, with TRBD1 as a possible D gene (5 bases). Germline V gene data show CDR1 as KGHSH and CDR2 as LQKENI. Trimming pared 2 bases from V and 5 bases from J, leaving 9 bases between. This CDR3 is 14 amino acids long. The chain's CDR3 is CASSPKQENEKLFF. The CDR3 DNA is TGTGCCAGCTCACCAAAACAGGAGAATGAAAAACTGTTTTTT. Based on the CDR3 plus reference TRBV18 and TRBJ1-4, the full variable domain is NAGVMQNPRHLVRRRGQEARLRCSPMKGHSHVYWYRQLPEEGLKFMVYLQKENIIDESGMPKERFSAEFPKEGPSILRIQQVVRGDSAAYFCASSPKQENEKLFFGSGTQLSVL.

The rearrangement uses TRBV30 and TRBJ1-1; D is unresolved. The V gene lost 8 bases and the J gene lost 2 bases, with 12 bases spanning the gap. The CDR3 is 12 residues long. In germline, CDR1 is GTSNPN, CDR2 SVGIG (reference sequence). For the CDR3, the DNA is TGTGCCCTCCGGAGCTTAAACACTGAAGCTTTCTTT. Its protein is CALRSLNTEAFF.

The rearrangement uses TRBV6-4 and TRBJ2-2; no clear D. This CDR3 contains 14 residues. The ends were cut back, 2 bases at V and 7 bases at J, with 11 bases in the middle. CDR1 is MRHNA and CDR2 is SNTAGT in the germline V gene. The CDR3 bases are TGTGCCAGCAGTGACCCAAAGCTAGGCGGGGAGCTGTTTTTT. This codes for CASSDPKLGGELFF.

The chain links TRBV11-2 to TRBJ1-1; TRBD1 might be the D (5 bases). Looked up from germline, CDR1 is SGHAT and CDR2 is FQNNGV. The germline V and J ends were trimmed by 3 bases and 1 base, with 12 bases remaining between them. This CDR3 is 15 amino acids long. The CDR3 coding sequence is TGTGCCAGCAGCTTTGGGCGAACAGGGAACACTGAAGCTTTCTTT. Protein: CASSFGRTGNTEAFF.

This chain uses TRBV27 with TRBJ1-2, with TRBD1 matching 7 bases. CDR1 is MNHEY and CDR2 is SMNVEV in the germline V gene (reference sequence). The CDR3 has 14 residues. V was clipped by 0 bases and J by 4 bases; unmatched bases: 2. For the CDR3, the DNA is TGTGCCAGCAGTTTATCAGGGGGCCGCTATGGCTACACCTTC. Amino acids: CASSLSGGRYGYTF.